The present T cell receptor beta chain was sequenced within a study of radiation and T cells in renal cell carcinoma. Treatment of the sample: treatment-naive control, cytoreductive nephrectomy. The sample holds a few counts of this clone. No antigen is known for it. General study points: Compared with controls, irradiated tumors had more, larger dominant CDR3 motifs. In nephrectomy-only tumors, top 100 clonotypes averaged around 40%, versus around 54% irradiated. Sampling covered only roughly 0.91 g of each tumor.

The CDR3 contains 16 residues. The V and J ends lost 0 bases and 0 bases respectively, with 11 bases between them. Germline values: CDR1 SGDLS, CDR2 YYNGEE. Sequencing used immunoSEQ multiplex PCR; TCRdb keeps in-frame clones, though not all of them. The sample includes fewer than 10,000 clones, almost 65% seen only once; the top ten take almost 40%. The chain combines TRBV9 with TRBJ2-3; D not certain. The TCR comes from a woman in her 70s with renal cell carcinoma. This specimen consisted of tumor tissue, obtained from a patient whose treatment was nephrectomy without radiotherapy. Here the CDR3 DNA reads TGTGCCAGCAGCGTAGCTCGGTCAACTAGCACAGATACGCAGTATTTT. It specifies CASSVARSTSTDTQYF. The whole variable domain, remainder taken from reference TRBV9 and TRBJ2-3, is DSGVTQTPKHLITATGQRVTLRCSPRSGDLSVYWYQQSLDQGLQFLIQYYNGEERAKGNILERFSAQQFPDLHSELNLSSLELGDSALYFCASSVARSTSTDTQYFGPGTRLTVL.